What follows are 11 T cell receptor beta chains derived from one specimen sequenced in a study of molecular identifiers for immune sequencing clone quantification. A single record per CDR3 protein comes from TCRdb applying MiXCR to the PCR reads. The sample carries roughly 65,000 distinct CDR3 sequences, 15% to 20% recorded once. The sequenced material came from naive CD8+ T cells from blood, with Jurkat cell RNA spiked in. Subset here: FACS-sorted CD8+CD4-CCR7+CD45RA+ naive T cells. Source of these receptors: a human donor in good health. Some libraries in this study had Jurkat cell RNA spiked in.

This clonotype was observed a few times. The rearrangement links TRBV7-9 to TRBJ2-7, with D uncertain. V dropped 4 bases and J dropped 5 bases, with 9 bases sitting between them. Germline loops: CDR1 SEHNR, CDR2 FQNEAQ (reference sequence). The CDR3 spans 12 residues. The CDR3 sequence: CASSYPLNEQYF. The CDR3 DNA is TGTGCCAGCAGCTATCCGTTGAACGAGCAGTACTTC.

This clonotype has ten or more counts. The V and J genes are TRBV5-5 and TRBJ2-3; D is unclear. The germline V and J ends were trimmed by 0 bases and 4 bases, with 9 bases remaining between them. CDR3 length: 14 amino acids. Germline-derived CDR1 and CDR2 are SGHKS and YYEKEE (reference sequence). This CDR3 is CASSLERSADTQYF. In DNA form, the CDR3 reads TGTGCCAGCAGCTTGGAACGGAGCGCAGATACGCAGTATTTT.

This clonotype was counted ten times or more. The V and J genes are TRBV19 and TRBJ2-2; 7 bases line up with TRBD1. CDR1 and CDR2 (germline): LNHDA, SQIVND (reference sequence). The CDR3 has 15 residues. With 7 bases clipped from V and 1 base from J, the junction kept 6 bases outside the gene matches. The CDR3 is CASTLNRGNTGELFF. As DNA, the CDR3 is TGTGCCAGTACTCTAAACAGGGGGAACACCGGGGAGCTGTTTTTT.

In its sample, this clonotype was seen many times. The J gene is TRBJ2-7, the V gene TRBV14; D possibly corresponds to TRBD1 (6 bases). Trimming took off 9 bases at V and 0 bases at J, with 12 bases between the two ends. Germline CDR1 reads SGHDN; CDR2 reads FVKESK. This CDR3 comprises 13 residues. CDR3 in DNA: TGTGCCAGTGCGACAGGAAGCTCCTACGAGCAGTACTTC. The encoded protein is CASATGSSYEQYF.

As to this clonotype: A much bigger clone sits one base away, suggesting this may be a read error. The chain is built from TRBV2 and TRBJ2-5, with 9 bases aligning to TRBD2. V trimming: 11 bases; J trimming: 5 bases; junction bases outside the gene matches: 9. This CDR3 region has 13 residues. CDR1 SNHLY and CDR2 FYNNEI come from the germline V gene. The CDR3 protein is CACMVAGEETQYF. CDR3 bases: TGTGCCTGCATGGTAGCGGGAGAGGAGACCCAGTACTTC.

The gene calls are TRBV7-8 and TRBJ1-1, with 7 bases identical to TRBD1. CDR1 and CDR2 from the germline V gene are SGHVS and FQNEAQ. The CDR3 is made up of 14 amino acids. The ends lost 2 bases at V and 4 bases at J; junction bases unmatched: 4. The CDR3 sequence is CASSLSGGGTEAFF. CDR3 nucleotides: TGTGCCAGCAGCTTATCAGGGGGGGGCACTGAAGCTTTCTTT.

Ten or more counts support this clonotype. The chain couples TRBV20-1 to TRBJ1-2, with 9 bases that match TRBD1. The germline CDR1 and CDR2 sequences are DFQATT and SNEGSKA (reference sequence). CDR3 length: 13 amino acids. After removal of 6 bases from V and 4 bases from J, the junction contained 6 bases not matched to a gene. The CDR3 DNA reads as TGCAGTGCCACGGACAGGGGCTCCTATGGCTACACCTTC. This translates into CSATDRGSYGYTF.

The chain uses TRBV11-2 and TRBJ1-1, with D tentatively TRBD1 (5 bases). Trimming cost V 5 bases and J 7 bases, with 14 bases left between them. The CDR3 is 13 residues long. CDR1 is SGHAT, CDR2 FQNNGV, per germline. Here the CDR3 reads CASSPTVGGEAFF. The CDR3 DNA is TGTGCCAGCAGCCCCACCGTTGGGGGTGAAGCTTTCTTT.

This clonotype appeared many times. The chain is built from TRBV7-6 and TRBJ2-3; no clear D. Trimming left V 2 bases short and J 4 bases short, with 7 bases between. CDR1 and CDR2 (germline): SGHVS, FNYEAQ. The CDR3 is 13 residues long. The CDR3 sequence is CASSLIYSDTQYF. As DNA, the CDR3 is TGTGCCAGCAGCTTAATTTACTCAGATACGCAGTATTTT.

Many counts were recorded for this clonotype. The chain employs TRBV7-2 and TRBJ1-1; D unresolved. Trimming removed 7 bases from V and 8 bases from J, with 20 bases in between. CDR1 and CDR2 (germline): SGHTA, FQGNSA. This CDR3 is built from 14 residues. The CDR3 DNA sequence: TGTGCCAGCACCTGGAGACAAGGACGGACCGAAGCTTTCTTT. Protein sequence: CASTWRQGRTEAFF.

Ten or more counts support this clonotype. The chain uses TRBV19 and TRBJ1-3, with unresolved D. Trimming pared 7 bases from V and 1 base from J, leaving 14 bases between. Germline values: CDR1 LNHDA, CDR2 SQIVND (reference sequence). The CDR3 has 15 amino acids. The CDR3 spells CASTEGPTSGNTIYF. The CDR3 bases are TGTGCCAGTACGGAGGGTCCCACTTCTGGAAACACCATATATTTT.